The 28 T cell receptor beta chains listed next were all sequenced from one sample in a study of CD4 T cells in relation to SARS-CoV-2 and coronaviruses. Which antigens these TCRs recognize remains unknown. CD4+ T cells from unexposed donors were obtained before the COVID-19 pandemic (2011-2018). After ten to eleven days of culture, CD4+ T cells were isolated. Clones were sequenced by immunoSEQ multiplex PCR, and TCRdb holds only the in-frame ones, with some missing. The sample yields about 12,000 clones, 70% to 80% seen once. Sequenced material: CD4+ T cells from PBMCs, cultured in vitro. Receptors originate from a human donor in good health.

The chain recombines TRBV9 with TRBJ2-7; D gene ambiguous. The germline CDR1 and CDR2 sequences are SGDLS and YYNGEE. This CDR3 is 15 amino acids long. V lost 0 bases to trimming and J lost 0 bases, with 10 bases between them. CDR3 in DNA: TGTGCCAGCAGCGTAGGTCCAGGAAGCTCCTACGAGCAGTACTTC. It encodes CASSVGPGSSYEQYF.

This clone is a singleton in its sample. The chain carries TRBV24-1 and TRBJ2-1; D unclear. CDR3 length equals 17 residues. From germline, CDR1 is KGHDR and CDR2 SFDVKD. The ends were cut back, 4 bases at V and 0 bases at J, with 15 bases in the middle. The CDR3 is CATSDSAAVTSYNEQFF. The CDR3 DNA reads TGTGCCACCAGTGACTCCGCCGCGGTAACCTCCTACAATGAGCAGTTCTTC.

This clone was counted a single time. V and J are TRBV12-3 or TRBV12-4 and TRBJ2-7; 7 positions match TRBD1. The CDR3 totals 13 residues. V trimming: 5 bases; J trimming: 4 bases; junction bases outside the gene matches: 5. In nucleotides, the CDR3 is TGTGCCAGCAGTCCCGGGACAGCGTACGAGCAGTACTTC. This translates into CASSPGTAYEQYF.

The V and J genes are TRBV4-3 and TRBJ1-4; 8 bases agree with TRBD1. Germline-derived CDR1 and CDR2 are LGHNA and YSLEER. The CDR3 length is 16 residues. V shed 1 base, J shed 3 bases, and the junction held 4 bases outside the gene matches. The DNA of the CDR3 is TGCGCCAGCAGCCAAGGGGACAGGTTACCTAATGAAAAACTGTTTTTT. It yields the protein CASSQGDRLPNEKLFF.

The gene calls are TRBV4-3 and TRBJ2-5, with 8 bases that match TRBD2. The germline V gene encodes CDR1 LGHNA and CDR2 YSLEER. V lost 0 bases and J lost 2; bases outside the gene matches: 8. This CDR3 comprises 17 residues. The CDR3 spells CASSQDGAGGGQETQYF. CDR3 nucleotides: TGCGCCAGCAGCCAAGATGGGGCGGGGGGCGGGCAAGAGACCCAGTACTTC.

This rearrangement joins TRBV12-5 to TRBJ2-1; D is possibly TRBD2 (5 bases). CDR1 is LGHNT and CDR2 is FRNRAP in the germline V gene. V was shortened by 1 base and J by 0 bases, with 13 bases between the two germline ends. The CDR3 has 17 residues. In DNA form, the CDR3 reads TGTGCTAGTGGTTTGGCCGGAACTAGAAGCTCCTACAATGAGCAGTTCTTC. Translation gives CASGLAGTRSSYNEQFF.

As DNA, the CDR3 is TGTGCCAGCAGCTTGGGTGGGACAGGGAATAAAGAGCAGTACTTC. Protein: CASSLGGTGNKEQYF. The chain couples TRBV7-2 to TRBJ2-7; the match to TRBD1 covers 9 bases. The CDR3 length is 15 residues. Germline trimming cut 3 bases from V and 7 bases from J; bases unmatched to any gene: 10. CDR1 is SGHTA and CDR2 is FQGNSA in the germline V gene.

This rearrangement joins TRBV3-1 (or the pseudogene TRBV3-2) to TRBJ1-4; D is possibly TRBD1 (6 bases). This CDR3 is built from 15 residues. In germline, CDR1 is LGHDT, CDR2 YNNKEL (reference sequence). V dropped 0 bases and J dropped 8 bases, with 13 bases sitting between them. As DNA, the CDR3 is TGTGCCAGCAGCCAAGATATGAGGGGGGACGAAAAACTGTTTTTT. This gives the protein CASSQDMRGDEKLFF.

The chain recombines TRBV7-2 with TRBJ2-2; D is possibly TRBD1 (6 bases). Germline-derived CDR1 and CDR2 are SGHTA and FQGNSA. The V and J ends lost 5 bases and 1 base respectively, with 11 bases between them. This CDR3 spans 15 amino acids. CDR3 loop: CASSRTVQNTGELFF. The CDR3 nucleotides are TGTGCCAGCAGCCGGACAGTCCAGAACACCGGGGAGCTGTTTTTT.

This chain joins TRBV7-9 and TRBJ1-1; 7 bases are shared with TRBD1. Germline V gene data show CDR1 as SEHNR and CDR2 as FQNEAQ (reference sequence). With V trimmed by 4 bases and J by 10 bases, 15 bases remained unmatched. This CDR3 contains 15 residues. CDR3 residues: CASSSRQGTFPGAFF. In DNA, the CDR3 is TGTGCCAGCAGCTCTCGACAGGGCACGTTTCCTGGAGCTTTCTTT.

The rearrangement joins TRBV5-6 to TRBJ1-1; 7 bases map to TRBD1. There are 14 residues in the CDR3. V lost 4 bases and J lost 4; bases outside the gene matches: 7. Germline assignment: CDR1 SGHDT and CDR2 YYEEEE. CDR3 sequence reads: CASSLRGAPTEAFF. CDR3 DNA sequence: TGTGCCAGCAGCCTCAGGGGGGCCCCCACTGAAGCTTTCTTT. The whole variable domain, remainder taken from reference TRBV5-6 and TRBJ1-1, is DAGVTQSPTHLIKTRGQQVTLRCSPKSGHDTVSWYQQALGQGPQFIFQYYEEEERQRGNFPDRFSGHQFPNYSSELNVNALLLGDSALYLCASSLRGAPTEAFFGQGTRLTVV.

V is TRBV3-1 (or the pseudogene TRBV3-2) and J is TRBJ2-7; 9 bases are shared with TRBD2. V was pared by 1 base and J by 2 bases, with 9 bases of the junction left unmatched. Looked up from germline, CDR1 is LGHDT and CDR2 is YNNKEL (reference sequence). The CDR3 runs to 17 residues. The DNA for the CDR3 is TGTGCCAGCAGCCAAGGACTAGCGGACTATGTAGCCTACGAGCAGTACTTC. The encoded protein is CASSQGLADYVAYEQYF.

The chain employs TRBV5-4 and TRBJ1-4; 7 bases match TRBD1. This CDR3 spans 15 amino acids. The J segment lost 7 bases and the V segment lost 3 bases, leaving 9 bases of the junction unmatched. Germline V CDR1 and CDR2: SGHNT, YYREEE (reference sequence). The CDR3 DNA follows: TGTGCCAGCAGCTCGGGGCAGGGGGAGGTTGAAAAACTGTTTTTT. It translates to CASSSGQGEVEKLFF. Full variable domain (remainder filled in from reference TRBV5-4 and TRBJ1-4): ETGVTQSPTHLIKTRGQQVTLRCSSQSGHNTVSWYQQALGQGPQFIFQYYREEENGRGNFPPRFSGLQFPNYSSELNVNALELDDSALYLCASSSGQGEVEKLFFGSGTQLSVL.

The chain is built from TRBV5-5 and TRBJ1-2; no clear D gene. The germline V gene encodes CDR1 SGHKS and CDR2 YYEKEE (reference sequence). The CDR3 totals 16 residues. Trimming pared 4 bases from V and 2 bases from J, leaving 18 bases between. The CDR3, as DNA: TGTGCCAGCAGCGAAGGCAGGACGCCAACGAACTATGGCTACACCTTC. This gives the protein CASSEGRTPTNYGYTF.

The V gene is TRBV4-3, the J gene TRBJ2-1, with TRBD2 matching 9 bases. Germline values: CDR1 LGHNA, CDR2 YSLEER. The CDR3 covers 18 residues. The trim removed 2 bases at V and 6 bases at J, leaving 14 bases unmatched. Here the CDR3 reads CASSQLLPQRGVVNEQFF. DNA of the CDR3: TGCGCCAGCAGCCAACTGCTCCCTCAGCGGGGGGTTGTCAATGAGCAGTTCTTC.

The V gene is TRBV19, the J gene TRBJ1-1; unclear D gene. The length of the CDR3 is 13 residues. CDR1 and CDR2 from the germline V gene are LNHDA and SQIVND (reference sequence). V was trimmed by 2 bases and J by 2 bases, leaving 6 bases between them. In DNA, the CDR3 is TGTGCCAGTAGTATAACCTTTAACACTGAAGCTTTCTTT. It codes for CASSITFNTEAFF.

V and J are TRBV4-1 and TRBJ1-1; D unresolved. The V end was cut by 6 bases, the J end by 1 base, with 18 bases between. Germline V gene lookup returns CDR1 MGHRA and CDR2 YSYEKL. The CDR3 has 16 amino acids. Here the CDR3 reads CASRNQVVRANTEAFF. CDR3 coding DNA: TGCGCCAGCAGAAACCAAGTAGTGCGGGCGAACACTGAAGCTTTCTTT.

A word on this clone: This sample includes further DNA sequences coding for the same CDR3. This chain's CDR3 is CASSTTGTSTDTQYF. The CDR3 DNA reads TGTGCCAGTAGTACCACCGGGACTAGCACAGATACGCAGTATTTT. The rearrangement joins TRBV19 to TRBJ2-3, with D perhaps TRBD2 (6 bases). V dropped 4 bases and J dropped 0 bases, with 11 bases sitting between them. Germline V gives CDR1 LNHDA, CDR2 SQIVND (reference sequence). The CDR3 runs 15 residues.

The chain recombines TRBV18 with TRBJ2-4, with 7 positions matching TRBD1. This CDR3 comprises 16 residues. Germline V CDR1 and CDR2: KGHSH, LQKENI. The trim removed 0 bases at V and 1 base at J, leaving 3 bases unmatched. The CDR3 DNA sequence: TGTGCCAGCTCACCACCTAGGGGGCCGGCCAAAAACATTCAGTACTTC. It encodes CASSPPRGPAKNIQYF.

V is TRBV6-6 and J is TRBJ2-5; D gene uncertain. V lost 4 bases, J lost 0 bases, and 9 bases lay in between. The CDR3 length is 14 residues. Germline V gene lookup returns CDR1 MNHNY and CDR2 SVGAGI (reference sequence). The CDR3 protein is CASSWRSYQETQYF. CDR3 sequence (DNA): TGTGCCAGCAGTTGGCGCAGTTACCAAGAGACCCAGTACTTC.

The rearrangement uses TRBV7-2 and TRBJ1-3; TRBD1 might be the D (5 bases). Trimming removed 2 bases from V and 4 bases from J, with 9 bases in between. The CDR3 covers 14 residues. Germline V gene data show CDR1 as SGHTA and CDR2 as FQGNSA. CDR3 nucleotide sequence: TGTGCCAGCAGCTTAAAAGGGGTCGGAAACACCATATATTTT. Amino acid sequence: CASSLKGVGNTIYF.

The gene calls are TRBV19 and TRBJ2-1; tentatively, D is TRBD1 (5 bases). The CDR3 length is 15 residues. Germline V lookup: CDR1 LNHDA, CDR2 SQIVND (reference sequence). The V end lost 3 bases, the J end lost 4 bases, and 13 bases lay between the germline ends. CDR3 amino acids: CASSMDIQPYNEQFF. The CDR3 DNA follows: TGTGCCAGTAGTATGGACATACAACCTTACAATGAGCAGTTCTTC.

This rearrangement joins TRBV7-2 to TRBJ2-5; tentative D call: TRBD1 (6 bases). Germline CDR1 reads SGHTA; CDR2 reads FQGNSA. V was cut by 6 bases and J by 4 bases, with 18 bases left in between. There are 15 residues in the CDR3. CDR3 loop: CASRTTQGAGETQYF. Written as DNA, the CDR3 is TGTGCCAGCAGGACAACACAGGGCGCTGGAGAGACCCAGTACTTC.

The chain links TRBV7-2 to TRBJ2-3, with D possibly matching TRBD1 (6 bases). V was trimmed by 5 bases and J by 3 bases, leaving 15 bases between them. CDR1 and CDR2 from the germline V gene are SGHTA and FQGNSA. There are 15 residues in the CDR3. CDR3 protein: CASSQGSGLTDTQYF. CDR3 coding DNA: TGTGCCAGCAGCCAGGGGAGCGGCCTAACAGATACGCAGTATTTT.

The chain is built from TRBV12-5 and TRBJ1-2, with D unresolved. The germline V gene has CDR1 LGHNT and CDR2 FRNRAP. This CDR3 spans 15 amino acids. Trimming took 0 bases from V and 7 from J, leaving 15 bases between them. CDR3 nucleotides: TGTGCTAGTGGTTTGGTGAATTACATCACGGGTGGCTACACCTTC. It is translated as CASGLVNYITGGYTF.

In its sample, this clone was seen once. The J gene is TRBJ1-5, the V gene TRBV3-1 (or the pseudogene TRBV3-2); no definite D call. Germline loops: CDR1 LGHDT, CDR2 YNNKEL (reference sequence). The CDR3 sequence is 15 residues long. Trimming shortened V by 0 bases and J by 4 bases, and 10 bases separated the two germline ends. In DNA, the CDR3 is TGTGCCAGCAGCCAAGATCTAACCGGTAATCAGCCCCAGCATTTT. Its protein product is CASSQDLTGNQPQHF.

This sequence joins TRBV19 and TRBJ2-7, with D possibly matching TRBD1 (5 bases). This CDR3 spans 15 amino acids. Between the trimmed V and J ends, which lost 1 base and 4 bases, there was a span of 14 bases. CDR1 is LNHDA, CDR2 SQIVND, per germline (reference sequence). CDR3 in amino acids: CASSIGPGQLYEQYF. For the CDR3, the DNA is TGTGCCAGTAGTATAGGACCAGGGCAGTTATACGAGCAGTACTTC.

This clone was recorded a few times. This chain uses TRBV5-6 with TRBJ1-4, with 7 bases lining up with TRBD1. CDR3 length: 15 amino acids. Germline assignment: CDR1 SGHDT and CDR2 YYEEEE. J was trimmed by 6 bases and V by 2 bases; bases with no gene match: 7. As DNA, the CDR3 is TGTGCCAGCAGCTTCCTCCAGACAGGGCATGAAAAACTGTTTTTT. Translating it yields CASSFLQTGHEKLFF. Using reference TRBV5-6 and TRBJ1-4 for the parts outside the CDR3, the full variable domain is DAGVTQSPTHLIKTRGQQVTLRCSPKSGHDTVSWYQQALGQGPQFIFQYYEEEERQRGNFPDRFSGHQFPNYSSELNVNALLLGDSALYLCASSFLQTGHEKLFFGSGTQLSVL.